This is a list of T cell receptor beta chains from one sample in a study of cytomegalovirus exposure and HLA in healthy donors. Using immunoSEQ multiplex PCR, the repertoire was profiled, and TCRdb retains in-frame clones only, with some absent. The sample carries about 120,000 clones, roughly 79% recorded once. The sequenced material came from PBMCs. These TCRs come from a woman aged 25 to 45 in good health and CMV-seronegative. Both conserved end residues are part of each CDR3. D genes are given only for firm matches. Rows may omit the clone size; those that give it use once, few, many or a size class.

d_gene: TRBD1; j_gene: TRBJ2-7; abundance: -; v_gene: TRBV18; CDR3aa: CASSPNRGVEQYF; CDR3nt: TGTGCCAGCTCACCAAACAGGGGGGTCGAGCAGTACTTC
d_gene: TRBD2; j_gene: TRBJ2-1; abundance: once; v_gene: TRBV6-6; CDR3aa: CASREASGSDEQFF; CDR3nt: TGTGCCAGCCGAGAGGCTAGCGGGAGCGATGAGCAGTTCTTC
d_gene: TRBD1; j_gene: TRBJ2-1; abundance: -; v_gene: TRBV28; CDR3aa: CASSSFDRGVGEQFF; CDR3nt: TGTGCCAGCAGTTCCTTCGACAGGGGCGTGGGTGAGCAGTTCTTC
d_gene: -; j_gene: TRBJ2-1; abundance: -; v_gene: TRBV28; CDR3aa: CASSGGLLRLNEQFF; CDR3nt: TGTGCCAGCAGTGGGGGACTGCTGCGACTCAATGAGCAGTTCTTC
d_gene: -; j_gene: TRBJ2-2; abundance: -; v_gene: TRBV14; CDR3aa: CASRTAGNTGELFF; CDR3nt: TGTGCCAGCCGGACGGCGGGGAACACCGGGGAGCTGTTTTTT
d_gene: -; j_gene: TRBJ2-6; abundance: -; v_gene: TRBV4-3; CDR3aa: CASSAGAGANVLTF; CDR3nt: TGCGCCAGCAGCGCAGGGGCTGGGGCCAACGTCCTGACTTTC
d_gene: -; j_gene: TRBJ2-1; abundance: -; v_gene: TRBV27; CDR3aa: CASSLSWGGRGEQFF; CDR3nt: TGTGCCAGCAGTTTATCGTGGGGGGGCCGGGGAGAGCAGTTCTTC
d_gene: TRBD2; j_gene: TRBJ2-1; abundance: -; v_gene: TRBV28; CDR3aa: CASKVAWGLAGHNEQFF; CDR3nt: TGTGCCAGCAAAGTAGCGTGGGGACTAGCGGGCCACAATGAGCAGTTCTTC
d_gene: TRBD2; j_gene: TRBJ2-2; abundance: -; v_gene: TRBV6-6; CDR3aa: CASSYSGLVAGELFF; CDR3nt: TGTGCCAGCAGTTACTCGGGACTAGTTGCCGGGGAGCTGTTTTTT
d_gene: -; j_gene: TRBJ2-7; abundance: -; v_gene: TRBV7-9; CDR3aa: CASSLGLDSYEQYF; CDR3nt: TGTGCCAGCAGCTTGGGACTGGACTCCTACGAGCAGTACTTC
d_gene: -; j_gene: TRBJ1-4; abundance: -; v_gene: TRBV6-1; CDR3aa: CASSELVGEKLFF; CDR3nt: TGTGCCAGCAGTGAACTGGTCGGTGAAAAACTGTTTTTT
d_gene: -; j_gene: TRBJ1-6; abundance: -; v_gene: TRBV7-2; CDR3aa: CASSGTTNYNSPLHF; CDR3nt: TGTGCCAGCAGTGGAACTACGAACTATAATTCACCCCTCCACTTT
d_gene: TRBD2; j_gene: TRBJ2-3; abundance: -; v_gene: TRBV5-1; CDR3aa: CASSLALVAGGGDTQYF; CDR3nt: TGCGCCAGCAGCTTGGCCCTAGTAGCGGGAGGTGGCGATACGCAGTATTTT
d_gene: -; j_gene: TRBJ2-7; abundance: -; v_gene: TRBV4-1; CDR3aa: CASSQVQGISYEQYF; CDR3nt: TGCGCCAGCAGCCAAGTACAGGGTATCTCCTACGAGCAGTACTTC